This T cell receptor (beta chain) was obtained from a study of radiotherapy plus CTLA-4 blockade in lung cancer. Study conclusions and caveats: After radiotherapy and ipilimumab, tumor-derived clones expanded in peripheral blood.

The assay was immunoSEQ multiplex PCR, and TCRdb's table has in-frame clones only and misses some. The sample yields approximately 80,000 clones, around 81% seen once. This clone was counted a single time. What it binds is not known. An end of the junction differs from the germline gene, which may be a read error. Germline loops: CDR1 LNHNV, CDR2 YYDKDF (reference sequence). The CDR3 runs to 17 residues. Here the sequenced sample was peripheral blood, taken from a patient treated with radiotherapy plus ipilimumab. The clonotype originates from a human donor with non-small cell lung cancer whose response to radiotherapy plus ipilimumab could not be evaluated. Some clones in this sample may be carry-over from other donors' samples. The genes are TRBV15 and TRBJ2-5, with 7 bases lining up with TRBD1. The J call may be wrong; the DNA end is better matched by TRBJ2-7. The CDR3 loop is CATNRDLGQGVIYEQYF. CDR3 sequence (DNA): TGTGCCACCAACAGAGATCTGGGGCAGGGGGTGATCTACGAGCAGTACTTC.